The present entry profiles one T cell receptor (beta chain) with its context. This clonotype was counted between two and nine times. The antigen it recognizes is unknown. Base qualities are not recorded, but no much larger clone differs from it by a single base. The run used an Illumina HiSeq 1500. TCRdb itself trimmed the public reads at Q25 with fastp, ran MiXCR and retained productive beta chains. Rows with one shared CDR3 protein collapse into an entry with the most common genes and DNA. The sample includes about 250,000 distinct CDR3 sequences, with approximately 15% observed a single time. The top ten clones comprise roughly 50% of the sample. This entry belongs to a study of T cell repertoires in cytomegalovirus infection (dated by TCRdb to about 2019). Regarding the complete study: Donor HLA type was relevant to the analysis, because carriage of CMV infection together with the matching HLA type was indicated by public TCR beta signatures.

The CDR3 sequence holds 14 residues, the cysteine and phenylalanine included. CDR3 DNA only is kept here, 42 bases in frame from base 1. CDR1 and CDR2 (LNHDA, SQIVND) derive from the germline V gene (reference sequence). V loses 5 bases of germline sequence and J loses 3 bases, and the interval between the two ends is 11 bases. Summary of the overall study and its limitations: In both this cohort and an independent roughly 330-donor cohort, the cumulative frequency of public TCR beta family members distinguished carriers of CMV infection plus the relevant HLA type. The ex vivo response was dominated by HLA-C-restricted CMV-specific TCR beta clonotypes, which also provided the single most frequent clonotype in two of eight donors.

Material for sequencing was CD8+ T cells from PBMCs. The chain was built from TRBV19 and TRBJ2-1; TRBD1 is a weak D gene call, 6 bases matching. The origin of this receptor is a human donor in good health (CMV status not recorded). Some clones in this sample may be carry-over from other donors' samples. The DNA sequence reads TGTGCCAGTAGTCAAGGGGGTGACTACAATGAGCAGTTCTTC. It is translated as CASSQGGDYNEQFF.